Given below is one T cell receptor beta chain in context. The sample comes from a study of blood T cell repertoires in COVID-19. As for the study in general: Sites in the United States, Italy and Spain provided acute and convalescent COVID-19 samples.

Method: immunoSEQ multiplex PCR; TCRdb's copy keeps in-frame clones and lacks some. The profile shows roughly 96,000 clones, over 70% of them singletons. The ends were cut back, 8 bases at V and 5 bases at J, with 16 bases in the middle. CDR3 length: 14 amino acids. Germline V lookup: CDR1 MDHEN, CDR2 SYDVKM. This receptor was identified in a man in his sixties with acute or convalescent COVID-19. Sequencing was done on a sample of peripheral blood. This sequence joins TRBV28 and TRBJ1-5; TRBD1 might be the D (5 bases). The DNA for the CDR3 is TGTGCCAGCGGTAAAATTCAGGGTTATCAGCCCCAGCATTTT. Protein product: CASGKIQGYQPQHF.